Below are 8 T cell receptor beta chains sequenced from a single sample in a study of cytomegalovirus exposure and HLA in healthy donors. The PCR made use of 60 Vbeta and 13 Jbeta primers. Clones were read by immunoSEQ multiplex PCR, and TCRdb kept only the in-frame ones, dropping some. The sample holds 100,000 to 150,000 clones, 55% to 75% seen once. Sequencing used PBMCs. Source of these receptors: a young man in good health and CMV-seropositive.

V usage is TRBV11-2 and J usage is TRBJ2-1, with TRBD2 as a possible D gene (6 bases). The germline V and J ends were trimmed by 0 bases and 5 bases, with 14 bases remaining between them. The CDR3 runs 16 residues. Germline V gene lookup returns CDR1 SGHAT and CDR2 FQNNGV. The CDR3 nucleotides read TGTGCCAGCAGCTTAGACGGACGGGAGTTCGACAATGAGCAGTTCTTC. Translation gives CASSLDGREFDNEQFF.

This clone was recorded a few times. The rearrangement joins TRBV28 to TRBJ1-4; perhaps TRBD1 as D (5 bases). Germline-derived CDR1 and CDR2 are MDHEN and SYDVKM. With 6 bases removed from V and 3 bases from J, the gap between germline ends came to 14 bases. This CDR3 has 15 residues. The CDR3 DNA reads TGTGCCAGCAGCGAGGAGGGGTTGGCTAATGAAAAACTGTTTTTT. Translated, it gives CASSEEGLANEKLFF. The entire variable domain, with the rest obtained from reference TRBV28 and TRBJ1-4, is as follows: DVKVTQSSRYLVKRTGEKVFLECVQDMDHENMFWYRQDPGLGLRLIYFSYDVKMKEKGDIPEGYSVSREKKERFSLILESASTNQTSMYLCASSEEGLANEKLFFGSGTQLSVL.

The rearrangement links TRBV27 to TRBJ2-3, with a weak D call TRBD2 (5 bases). CDR3 size: 15 residues. Looked up from germline, CDR1 is MNHEY and CDR2 is SMNVEV (reference sequence). V lost 1 base and J lost 0, with 8 bases in between. CDR3 protein: CASSLWTVSTDTQYF. The CDR3 nucleotides are TGTGCCAGCAGTTTATGGACTGTTAGCACAGATACGCAGTATTTT.

V gene TRBV11-2 combines with J gene TRBJ2-5; 9 nucleotides agree with TRBD1. The length of the CDR3 is 16 residues. The germline gives CDR1 SGHAT, CDR2 FQNNGV. The ends lost 5 bases at V and 2 bases at J; junction bases unmatched: 9. The CDR3 is CASSPGTGPTQETQYF. The CDR3 DNA sequence: TGTGCCAGCAGCCCCGGGACAGGGCCTACACAAGAGACCCAGTACTTC. Drawing the rest from reference TRBV11-2 and TRBJ2-5, the complete variable domain is EAGVAQSPRYKIIEKRQSVAFWCNPISGHATLYWYQQILGQGPKLLIQFQNNGVVDDSQLPKDRFSAERLKGVDSTLKIQPAKLEDSAVYLCASSPGTGPTQETQYFGPGTRLLVL.

This chain joins TRBV4-2 and TRBJ1-3; D perhaps matches TRBD1 (6 bases). The germline V gene has CDR1 LGHNA and CDR2 YNFKEQ. V lost 4 bases to trimming and J lost 2 bases, with 12 bases between them. This CDR3 has 15 residues. CDR3 loop: CASSRGQSTGNTIYF. The CDR3 DNA is TGTGCCAGCAGCCGCGGACAGTCCACTGGAAACACCATATATTTT.

The chain employs TRBV25-1 and TRBJ1-5; weak D call: TRBD1 (6 bases). The CDR3 spans 14 residues. Germline V gives CDR1 MGHDK, CDR2 SYGVNS. The V and J ends lost 5 bases and 2 bases respectively, with 10 bases between them. The CDR3 coding sequence is TGTGCCAGCAGTCTCGCAGGGGGCAATCAGCCCCAGCATTTT. Translated: CASSLAGGNQPQHF.

The rearrangement links TRBV7-2 to TRBJ1-2; no clear D. Looked up from germline, CDR1 is SGHTA and CDR2 is FQGNSA. The CDR3 totals 14 residues. Trimming cost V 0 bases and J 2 bases, with 7 bases left between them. The CDR3 sequence is CASSLASLNYGYTF. CDR3 nucleotide sequence: TGTGCCAGCAGCTTAGCTAGTCTCAACTATGGCTACACCTTC.

The gene calls are TRBV7-3 and TRBJ2-5; tentative D call: TRBD2 (5 bases). Germline lookup yields CDR1 SGHTA and CDR2 FQGTGA. This CDR3 is built from 14 residues. Trimming removed 8 bases at V and 3 bases at J, with 16 bases between. The DNA of the CDR3 is TGTGCCAGCGACCCCTCGGAAGCGGAAGAGACCCAGTACTTC. Its protein is CASDPSEAEETQYF.